These 6 T cell receptor beta chains share one sample of origin, sequenced in a study of T cell responses to AZD1222 COVID-19 vaccine. TCRdb keeps only in-frame clones here, not all; method: immunoSEQ multiplex PCR. The sample comprises 130,000 or so clones, approximately 90% of which are singletons, and 7.2% rests with the top ten. This specimen was peripheral blood, taken on day 0 of AZD1222 vaccination. All receptors come from an adult in good health.

This sequence joins TRBV2 and TRBJ1-2; tentatively, D is TRBD1 (6 bases). Germline values: CDR1 SNHLY, CDR2 FYNNEI. V lost 6 bases, J lost 5 bases, and 16 bases lay in between. The CDR3 loop spans 14 amino acids. The CDR3 loop is CASRDRQAGYGYTF. CDR3 DNA sequence: TGTGCCAGCAGGGATCGACAGGCGGGGTATGGCTACACCTTC.

A single count supports this clone. V and J are TRBV4-3 and TRBJ2-7, with 7 bases lining up with TRBD1. There are 14 residues in the CDR3. Per germline, CDR1 LGHNA and CDR2 YSLEER. V dropped 0 bases and J dropped 5; count of bases not matched to a gene: 4. In DNA, the CDR3 is TGCGCCAGCAGCCAAGATCCAAGGGGGCACGAGCAGTACTTC. This translates into CASSQDPRGHEQYF.

The chain uses TRBV7-2 and TRBJ2-1; D may be TRBD2 (5 bases). The V end lost 2 bases, the J end lost 5 bases, and 10 bases lay between the germline ends. Per germline, CDR1 SGHTA and CDR2 FQGNSA. The CDR3 extends over 14 amino acids. CDR3 nucleotide sequence: TGTGCCAGCAGCTTAACCACTAGAAACAATGAGCAGTTCTTC. Residues: CASSLTTRNNEQFF.

The rearrangement uses TRBV6-5 and TRBJ2-4; D remains unclear. The germline V and J ends were trimmed by 7 bases and 0 bases, with 7 bases remaining between them. The germline gives CDR1 MNHEY, CDR2 SVGAGI. This CDR3 is built from 13 residues. The chain's CDR3 is CASTELAKNIQYF. CDR3 coding DNA: TGTGCCAGCACCGAGTTAGCCAAAAACATTCAGTACTTC.

The table lists this clone with a count of one. The chain links TRBV19 to TRBJ1-2, with D possibly being TRBD1 (5 bases). Germline V gene sequence: CDR1 LNHDA, CDR2 SQIVND (reference sequence). This CDR3 has 16 residues. V dropped 10 bases and J dropped 0 bases, with 21 bases sitting between them. In DNA form, the CDR3 reads TGTGCCACCGATCCCGGGGCAGGGCGAGCTAACTATGGCTACACCTTC. Amino acids: CATDPGAGRANYGYTF.

V is TRBV7-9 and J is TRBJ2-1; D might be TRBD1 (5 bases). The CDR3 extends over 17 amino acids. Germline CDR1 SEHNR, CDR2 FQNEAQ (reference sequence). V was clipped by 9 bases and J by 6 bases, with 27 bases between them. CDR3 DNA sequence: TGTGCCAGTCCCGGCAGGGTTATGAGCTTAGAACTCAATGAGCAGTTCTTC. Translated, it gives CASPGRVMSLELNEQFF.